The source of this T cell receptor beta chain is a study of T cells in localized non-small cell lung cancer. Whole-study findings and limits: Within adjacent lung there appeared a median about 54 of the top 100 tumor clones.

V gave up 8 bases and J gave up 3 bases, with 19 bases separating them. Germline CDR1 SNHLY, CDR2 FYNNEI. CDR3 length: 15 residues. Remarks on this clone: Antigen unknown.

TCRdb's table, derived via immunoSEQ multiplex PCR, lists solely in-frame clones and lacks some. Of tens of thousands of clones in the sample, around 90% were seen once. The chain has TRBV2 and TRBJ1-1; a weak D match, TRBD1 (5 bases). The material was peripheral blood, obtained before any cancer treatment. The clonotype originates from an older female donor with stage III squamous cell lung carcinoma. The CDR3 sequence is CASGPEGQGHTEAFF. The CDR3 nucleotides read TGTGCCAGCGGCCCGGAGGGGCAGGGCCACACTGAAGCTTTCTTT.